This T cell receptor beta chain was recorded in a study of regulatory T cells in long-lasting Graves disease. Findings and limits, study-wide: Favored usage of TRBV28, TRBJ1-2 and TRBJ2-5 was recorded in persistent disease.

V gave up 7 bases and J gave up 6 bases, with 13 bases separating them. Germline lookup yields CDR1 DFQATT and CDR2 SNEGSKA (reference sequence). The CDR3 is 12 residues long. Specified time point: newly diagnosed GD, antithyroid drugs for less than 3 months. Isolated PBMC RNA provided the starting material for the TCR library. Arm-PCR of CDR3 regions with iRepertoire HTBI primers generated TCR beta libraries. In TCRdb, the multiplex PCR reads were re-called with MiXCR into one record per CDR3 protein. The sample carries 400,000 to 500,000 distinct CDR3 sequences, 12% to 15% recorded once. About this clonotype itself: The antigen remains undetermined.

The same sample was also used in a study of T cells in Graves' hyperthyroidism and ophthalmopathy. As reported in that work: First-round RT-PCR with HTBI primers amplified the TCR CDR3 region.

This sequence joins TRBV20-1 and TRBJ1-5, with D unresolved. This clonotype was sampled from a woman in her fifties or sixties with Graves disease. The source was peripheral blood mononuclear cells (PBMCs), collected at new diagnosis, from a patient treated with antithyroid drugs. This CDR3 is CSVVGPGQPQHF. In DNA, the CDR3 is TGCAGTGTAGTAGGGCCTGGTCAGCCCCAGCATTTT.